This T cell receptor beta chain was captured in a study of blood T cell repertoires in COVID-19. Measured with immunoSEQ multiplex PCR; TCRdb has only the in-frame clones, and not every one. The repertoire holds about 120,000 clones, approximately 68% seen once, with approximately 8% in the top ten. The CDR3 is 14 residues long. Per the germline V gene, CDR1 is LGHDT and CDR2 is YNNKEL (reference sequence). The V gene lost 3 bases and the J gene lost 5 bases, with 13 bases spanning the gap. The TCR comes from a woman between 55 and 75 years old with acute or convalescent COVID-19. Source material: peripheral blood. The V gene is TRBV3-1 (or the pseudogene TRBV3-2), the J gene TRBJ1-1, with D possibly TRBD1 on 5 matching bases. The CDR3 loop reads CASSQDTGLTEAFF. DNA for the CDR3: TGTGCCAGCAGCCAGGACACGGGTTTGACTGAAGCTTTCTTT.